This TCR beta chain was profiled in a study of T-cell reconstitution after alpha-beta-depleted transplantation in children. Study-level points and caveats: About two months after transplant, alpha-beta T cells reportedly came from several hundred expanded graft clones. T-cell counts and diversity at one year following transplant were attributed mainly to newly produced T cells.

This clonotype appeared a few times. As yet, its antigen is unknown. For TCRbeta, the library was prepared with unique molecular identifiers. From the PCR reads, TCRdb called clonotypes with MiXCR, one entry per CDR3 protein. The sample includes about 420,000 distinct CDR3 sequences, roughly 17% of them seen just once. This CDR3 spans 12 amino acids. The V gene lost 8 bases and the J gene lost 0 bases, with 7 bases spanning the gap. Germline V gene data show CDR1 as LNHDA and CDR2 as SQIVND (reference sequence). The sample consisted of PBMCs, mostly from graft donor cells, taken 360 days after TCRalphabeta/CD19-depleted stem cell transplant. This TCR was sampled from a boy less than two years old who had a stem cell transplant for Wiskott-Aldrich syndrome, so the T cells may come from the graft donor. The chain carries TRBV19 and TRBJ1-2; TRBD1 might be the D (5 bases). CDR3: CASLTANYGYTF. The CDR3 DNA reads TGTGCCAGTCTGACAGCTAACTATGGCTACACCTTC.